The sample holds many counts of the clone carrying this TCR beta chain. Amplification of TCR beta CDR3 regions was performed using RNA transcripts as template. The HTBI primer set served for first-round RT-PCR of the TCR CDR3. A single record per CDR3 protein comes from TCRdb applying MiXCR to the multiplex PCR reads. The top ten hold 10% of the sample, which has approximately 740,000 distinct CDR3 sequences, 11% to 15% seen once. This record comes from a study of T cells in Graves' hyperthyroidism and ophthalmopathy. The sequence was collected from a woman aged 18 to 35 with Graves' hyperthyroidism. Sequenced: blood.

The DNA of the CDR3 is TGTGCCAGCAGTTTAATCAGGAGGTCCGGGGAGCTGTTTTTT. Amino acid sequence: CASSLIRRSGELFF. The chain carries TRBV6-2 or TRBV6-3 and TRBJ2-2; a possible D gene is TRBD2 (5 bases). The germline V and J ends were trimmed by 4 bases and 6 bases, with 12 bases remaining between them. Germline V gene lookup returns CDR1 MNHEY and CDR2 SVGEGT. There are 14 residues in the CDR3.